This note documents a single T cell receptor (beta chain) sequence. Its antigen is not known. This specimen belongs to a study of breast tumors, draining lymph nodes, adjacent tissues. Study-wide points: Data only fit, rather than demonstrated, lymph node origin of most tumor T cells. Luminal-like breast cancer showed significantly greater tumor-nontumor repertoire similarity than basal-like breast cancer did. Compared with lymph nodes, tumors were less diverse; compared with nontumor tissue, more. Most tumor T cells seemingly derive from lymph node, then expand in tumor.

TCRdb itself ran the multiplex PCR reads through MiXCR, one entry per CDR3 protein. The data contain 47,000 or so distinct CDR3 sequences, 23% of them singletons. In germline, CDR1 is LNHDA, CDR2 SQIVND (reference sequence). The CDR3 covers 14 residues. V was clipped by 6 bases and J by 8 bases, with 17 bases between them. What was sequenced was breast tumor tissue. The receptor comes from a female donor with breast cancer. Some clones in this sample may be carry-over from other donors' samples. The chain recombines TRBV19 with TRBJ2-1; either TRBD1 or TRBD2 may supply D (5 bases each). For the CDR3, the DNA is TGTGCCAGTAGACAGTGGGACGCGATTGATGAGCAGTTCTTC. It yields the protein CASRQWDAIDEQFF.